Below are 25 T cell receptor beta chains sequenced from a single sample in a study of cytomegalovirus exposure and HLA in healthy donors. In the PCR, 60 Vbeta and 13 Jbeta primers were used. Here immunoSEQ multiplex PCR was the method, and the copy in TCRdb shows in-frame clones only, minus some. Of around 200,000 clones detected, approximately 80% appear once; the ten largest clones hold approximately 2.1%. Material: PBMCs. The receptors derive from a woman in her forties or fifties in good health and CMV-seronegative.

The CDR3 sequence is CSVEARGVTQYF. For the CDR3, the DNA is TGCAGCGTTGAAGCCCGCGGTGTTACGCAGTATTTT. The rearrangement uses TRBV29-1 and TRBJ2-3; no clear D. Per the germline V gene, CDR1 is SQVTM and CDR2 is ANQGSEA. The CDR3 runs 12 residues. The V end lost 1 base, the J end lost 8 bases, and 10 bases lay between the germline ends.

This rearrangement joins TRBV9 to TRBJ2-1, with 7 bases lining up with TRBD2. J lost 1 base, V lost 0 bases, and 4 bases had no gene match. CDR3 length equals 16 residues. CDR1 is SGDLS, CDR2 YYNGEE, per germline. The CDR3 DNA follows: TGTGCCAGCAGCGTAGGAAGCGGGGCGTCCTACAATGAGCAGTTCTTC. Translating it yields CASSVGSGASYNEQFF.

The table lists this clone with a few counts. The chain has TRBV5-5 and TRBJ2-1; TRBD2 is a possible D gene (5 bases). The V and J ends lost 1 base and 8 bases respectively, with 13 bases between them. The CDR3 totals 14 residues. Per germline, CDR1 SGHKS and CDR2 YYEKEE (reference sequence). The CDR3 protein is CASSLLALRDEQFF. CDR3 sequence (DNA): TGTGCCAGCAGCTTGCTAGCCCTCCGCGATGAGCAGTTCTTC.

This chain joins TRBV5-1 and TRBJ2-7; possibly TRBD2 for D (6 bases). This CDR3 is built from 17 residues. Germline V gene sequence: CDR1 SGHRS, CDR2 YFSETQ. Trimming removed 0 bases from V and 4 bases from J, with 20 bases in between. In DNA, the CDR3 is TGCGCCAGCAGCTTGGGGTCTCTGGTGGAGGGCCAATACGAGCAGTACTTC. As protein: CASSLGSLVEGQYEQYF.

This chain connects TRBV11-3 to TRBJ2-5, with 8 nucleotides matching TRBD1. Looked up from germline, CDR1 is SGHNT and CDR2 is YENEEA. Unmatched junction bases numbered 7, after V lost 1 base and J lost 3 bases. The CDR3 contains 16 residues. The CDR3 region is CASSLGNRGSEETQYF. The CDR3 DNA reads as TGTGCCAGCAGCTTAGGAAACAGGGGGTCGGAAGAGACCCAGTACTTC.

This clone was seen a few times. The gene calls are TRBV9 and TRBJ2-5; 9 nucleotides agree with TRBD1. The ends lost 4 bases at V and 4 bases at J; junction bases unmatched: 11. Per the germline V gene, CDR1 is SGDLS and CDR2 is YYNGEE. This CDR3 contains 16 residues. CDR3 nucleotide sequence: TGTGCCAGCAGCATGGGACAGGGAGGAGGAGGAGAGACCCAGTACTTC. Translating gives CASSMGQGGGGETQYF.

The chain has TRBV27 and TRBJ1-2; D is possibly TRBD1 (5 bases). Trimming left V 0 bases short and J 7 bases short, with 15 bases between. Germline V gene sequence: CDR1 MNHEY, CDR2 SMNVEV (reference sequence). The CDR3 length is 15 residues. CDR3 amino acids: CASSLSSSGIGGYTF. The CDR3 DNA reads as TGTGCCAGCAGTTTATCCTCCTCAGGGATCGGTGGCTACACCTTC.

This clone has a handful of counts. V is TRBV28 and J is TRBJ2-5; TRBD2 might be the D (6 bases). The V end was cut by 2 bases, the J end by 2 bases, with 6 bases between. Per germline, CDR1 MDHEN and CDR2 SYDVKM. CDR3 length: 13 amino acids. The CDR3 sequence is CASSLGGQETQYF. The DNA for the CDR3 is TGTGCCAGCAGTTTAGGGGGGCAAGAGACCCAGTACTTC.

Here the CDR3 reads CASSGRQFSSGGSLGTDTQYF. The CDR3 region has the DNA TGCGCCAGCAGCGGACGACAGTTCTCTAGCGGGGGCTCTCTGGGCACAGATACGCAGTATTTT. The chain couples TRBV5-1 to TRBJ2-3; 10 positions agree with TRBD2. There are 21 residues in the CDR3. Germline V gene sequence: CDR1 SGHRS, CDR2 YFSETQ. J gave up 1 base and V 4 bases, and 21 bases lay outside the gene matches.

The rearrangement uses TRBV18 and TRBJ2-1; the match to TRBD2 covers 9 bases. Trimming at V came to 6 bases and at J to 7 bases, leaving 10 bases not matched to a gene. The CDR3 is 15 residues long. Per germline, CDR1 KGHSH and CDR2 LQKENI. The CDR3 DNA reads as TGTGCCAGCTCTCAGGGACTAGCATTGAGGAATGAGCAGTTCTTC. It translates to CASSQGLALRNEQFF.

Details on this clone: At one end the junction does not follow the germline gene, possibly because of a read error. The rearrangement uses TRBV6-6 and TRBJ2-7; TRBD2 matches at 8 bases. This CDR3 region has 11 residues. The germline CDR1 and CDR2 sequences are MNHNY and SVGAGI (reference sequence). In DNA form, the CDR3 reads TGTGCCAGCAGTTACGTAGCGGGGCTCTCCTTC. Protein: CASSYVAGLSF.

This clone appeared a few times. The chain is built from TRBV5-4 and TRBJ2-3, with 9 bases lining up with TRBD1. Germline V gene lookup returns CDR1 SGHNT and CDR2 YYREEE (reference sequence). V shed 4 bases and J 0 bases; nucleotides not matched to a gene: 6. This CDR3 has 16 amino acids. The CDR3 DNA reads TGTGCCAGCAGCCCCTGGGGACAGGGTAGCACAGATACGCAGTATTTT. Translation gives CASSPWGQGSTDTQYF.

The chain is built from TRBV7-2 and TRBJ1-3; D is perhaps TRBD1 (5 bases). This CDR3 is 16 amino acids long. The germline V and J ends were trimmed by 5 bases and 7 bases, with 21 bases remaining between them. Per the germline V gene, CDR1 is SGHTA and CDR2 is FQGNSA. The CDR3 is CASSPRSGTAGNTIYF. The CDR3 DNA follows: TGTGCCAGCAGCCCTCGCTCCGGGACCGCGGGGAACACCATATATTTT.

The chain uses TRBV7-3 and TRBJ1-2; 7 nucleotides agree with TRBD1. Trimming took 0 bases from V and 1 from J; bases not matched to a gene: 2. The CDR3 totals 15 residues. Per the germline V gene, CDR1 is SGHTA and CDR2 is FQGTGA. As DNA, the CDR3 is TGTGCCAGCAGCTTAACAGGGGGCCTTAACTATGGCTACACCTTC. Encoded protein: CASSLTGGLNYGYTF.

V usage is TRBV13 and J usage is TRBJ2-7; a possible D gene is TRBD2 (5 bases). V lost 3 bases and J 2 bases, leaving 11 bases between the germline ends. The germline V gene encodes CDR1 PRHDT and CDR2 FYEKMQ (reference sequence). This CDR3 has 14 residues. The CDR3 reads CASSFEGLTYEQYF. In nucleotides, the CDR3 is TGTGCCAGCAGCTTTGAGGGCCTCACCTACGAGCAGTACTTC.

The gene calls are TRBV7-2 and TRBJ1-2; D possibly corresponds to TRBD1 (5 bases). This CDR3 spans 16 amino acids. V dropped 5 bases and J dropped 8 bases, with 24 bases sitting between them. From germline, CDR1 is SGHTA and CDR2 FQGNSA. The CDR3 loop reads CASSKGVGIRGGGYTF. CDR3 sequence (DNA): TGTGCCAGCAGCAAAGGGGTGGGGATTAGGGGAGGCGGCTACACCTTC.

This chain joins TRBV5-1 and TRBJ1-2; 7 bases agree with TRBD1. Per the germline V gene, CDR1 is SGHRS and CDR2 is YFSETQ. V dropped 3 bases and J dropped 3; count of bases not matched to a gene: 11. CDR3 length: 16 amino acids. CDR3 in amino acids: CASSSGQNLLDYGYTF. For the CDR3, the DNA is TGCGCCAGCAGCTCGGGACAGAACCTATTGGACTATGGCTACACCTTC. Full variable domain (remainder filled in from reference TRBV5-1 and TRBJ1-2): KAGVTQTPRYLIKTRGQQVTLSCSPISGHRSVSWYQQTPGQGLQFLFEYFSETQRNKGNFPGRFSGRQFSNSRSEMNVSTLELGDSALYLCASSSGQNLLDYGYTFGSGTRLTVV.

The chain links TRBV21-1 to TRBJ2-7; TRBD1, the D gene given by the table, was not confirmed from the DNA. TRBV21-1 is tagged as a pseudogene. The CDR3 runs 11 residues. CDR3 protein: CASSSGTGGHF. In nucleotides, the CDR3 is TGTGCCAGCAGCTCCGGGACAGGGGGTCACTTC.

This clone appeared a single time. The chain uses TRBV2 and TRBJ2-7, with 7 bases matching TRBD2. CDR3 length: 12 amino acids. Germline-derived CDR1 and CDR2 are SNHLY and FYNNEI. Trimming removed 7 bases from V and 3 bases from J; junction bases left unmatched: 3. The CDR3 loop is CASTGEGYEQYF. For the CDR3, the DNA is TGTGCCAGCACCGGGGAGGGCTACGAGCAGTACTTC. The entire variable domain, with the rest obtained from reference TRBV2 and TRBJ2-7, is as follows: EPEVTQTPSHQVTQMGQEVILRCVPISNHLYFYWYRQILGQKVEFLVSFYNNEISEKSEIFDDQFSVERPDGSNFTLKIRSTKLEDSAMYFCASTGEGYEQYFGPGTRLTVT.

This clone was observed a handful of times. Germline is not matched at one junction end, which may reflect a read error. The chain uses TRBV2 and TRBJ1-6; a weak D match, TRBD1 (6 bases). The CDR3 runs 14 residues. Germline V lookup: CDR1 SNHLY, CDR2 FYNNEI. CDR3 protein: CASSEDRTNSPLHF. The CDR3 DNA reads as TGTGCCAGCAGCGAAGACAGGACTAATTCACCCCTCCACTTT.

This clone was observed a few times. This specimen includes other DNA sequences encoding the same CDR3. The rearrangement joins TRBV2 to TRBJ1-5; D remains ambiguous. Germline loops: CDR1 SNHLY, CDR2 FYNNEI. The CDR3 covers 13 residues. Trimming took 4 bases from V and 1 from J, leaving 5 bases between them. CDR3 residues: CASSGQSNQPQHF. For the CDR3, the DNA is TGTGCCAGCAGTGGTCAGAGCAATCAGCCCCAGCATTTT. The variable domain in full, with the rest retrieved from reference TRBV2 and TRBJ1-5, is EPEVTQTPSHQVTQMGQEVILRCVPISNHLYFYWYRQILGQKVEFLVSFYNNEISEKSEIFDDQFSVERPDGSNFTLKIRSTKLEDSAMYFCASSGQSNQPQHFGDGTRLSIL.

V and J are TRBV7-9 and TRBJ2-5, with TRBD1 as a possible D gene (6 bases). The J call is in doubt because the DNA end fits TRBJ2-7 better. Germline CDR1 is SEHNR and CDR2 is FQNEAQ (reference sequence). The CDR3 totals 13 residues. CDR3 bases: TGTGCCAGCAGACGAGAGGGGGACATCGAGCAGTACTTC. Protein sequence: CASRREGDIEQYF.

The chain uses TRBV6-5 and TRBJ1-2; maybe TRBD1 (6 bases). CDR3 size: 15 residues. Germline values: CDR1 MNHEY, CDR2 SVGAGI. Trimming shortened V by 2 bases and J by 0 bases, and 10 bases separated the two germline ends. CDR3: CASSYGGTTNYGYTF. CDR3 bases: TGTGCCAGCAGTTACGGGGGCACTACTAACTATGGCTACACCTTC.

The CDR3 reads CASSLATGEAFF. CDR3 nucleotide sequence: TGCGCCAGCAGCTTGGCGACAGGTGAAGCTTTCTTT. This chain connects TRBV5-1 to TRBJ1-1; a weak D match, TRBD1 (6 bases). The CDR3 totals 12 residues. CDR1 SGHRS and CDR2 YFSETQ come from the germline V gene. V lost 0 bases to trimming and J lost 7 bases, with 7 bases between them.

This sequence joins TRBV5-5 and TRBJ2-5; the match to TRBD1 covers 7 bases. The CDR3 loop spans 15 amino acids. V shed 0 bases, J shed 8 bases, and the junction held 10 bases outside the gene matches. Germline CDR1 and CDR2: SGHKS and YYEKEE (reference sequence). The CDR3 spells CASSLEVGGLRTQYF. The CDR3, as DNA: TGTGCCAGCAGCTTGGAAGTAGGGGGCCTTAGAACCCAGTACTTC.